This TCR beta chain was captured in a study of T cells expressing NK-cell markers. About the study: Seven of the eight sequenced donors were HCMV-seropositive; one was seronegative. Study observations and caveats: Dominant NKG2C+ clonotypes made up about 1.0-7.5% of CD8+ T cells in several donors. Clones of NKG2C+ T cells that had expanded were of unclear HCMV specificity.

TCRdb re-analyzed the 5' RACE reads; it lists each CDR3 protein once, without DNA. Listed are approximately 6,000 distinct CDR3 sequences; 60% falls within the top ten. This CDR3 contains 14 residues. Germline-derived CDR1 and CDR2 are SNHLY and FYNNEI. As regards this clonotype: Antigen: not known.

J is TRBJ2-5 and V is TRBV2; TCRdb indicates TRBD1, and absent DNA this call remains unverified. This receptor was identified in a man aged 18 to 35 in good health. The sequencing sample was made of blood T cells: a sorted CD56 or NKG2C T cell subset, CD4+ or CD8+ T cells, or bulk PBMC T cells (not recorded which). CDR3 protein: CASSPFPRGETQYF.